This T cell receptor beta chain was sequenced during a study of cytomegalovirus exposure and HLA in healthy donors. General study points: Researchers reported that a few CMV-associated chains were confirmed in vitro as CMV antigen-specific. The authors later linked a missense DCLRE1C variant to TCR beta V- and J-gene trimming.

The study ran its PCR with 60 Vbeta and 13 Jbeta primers. The protocol was immunoSEQ multiplex PCR, while the TCRdb copy is restricted to in-frame clones and leaves out a portion. The top ten hold more than 3.5% of the sample, which has about 89,000 clones, 70% to 80% seen once. This clone was seen only once. Its antigen is unidentified. V trimming: 7 bases; J trimming: 6 bases; junction bases outside the gene matches: 6. Germline loops: CDR1 SNHLY, CDR2 FYNNEI. CDR3 size: 14 residues. This chain uses TRBV2 with TRBJ1-4, with TRBD1 matching over 9 bases. Sequencing was carried out using PBMCs. The receptor comes from a man aged 25 to 40 in good health and CMV-seronegative. CDR3 DNA: TGTGCCAGCACCTGGGGACAGGGATATGAAAAACTGTTTTTT. Protein product: CASTWGQGYEKLFF.